The next 18 T cell receptor beta chains were all read from a single sample in a study of radiotherapy plus CTLA-4 blockade in lung cancer. The table came from immunoSEQ multiplex PCR; TCRdb's copy has only in-frame clones and leaves some out. Counted here are around 80,000 clones, just under 75% occurring once; the ten biggest clones make up 9.9%. The sequencing used peripheral blood, collected from a patient treated with radiotherapy plus ipilimumab. Every receptor here comes from a human donor with non-small cell lung cancer whose response to radiotherapy plus ipilimumab could not be evaluated.

CDR3 protein: CASSLTSGVTYEQYF. In DNA, the CDR3 is TGTGCCAGCAGCTTAACAAGCGGGGTAACCTACGAGCAGTACTTC. The chain is built from TRBV7-6 and TRBJ2-7, with 7 bases that match TRBD2. Germline V gene data show CDR1 as SGHVS and CDR2 as FNYEAQ. The CDR3 is 15 residues long. V lost 2 bases, J lost 2 bases, and 6 bases stayed unmatched.

This clone was observed a few times. The gene calls are TRBV10-3 and TRBJ1-1, with D possibly TRBD1 on 5 matching bases. The V gene lost 10 bases and the J gene lost 1 base, with 10 bases spanning the gap. The CDR3 runs 12 residues. Germline CDR1 and CDR2: ENHRY and SYGVKD. Written as DNA, the CDR3 is TGTGCCAACGGACAATCGAACACTGAAGCTTTCTTT. It is translated as CANGQSNTEAFF.

The gene calls are TRBV6-4 and TRBJ2-1; D is possibly TRBD2 (5 bases). The V and J ends lost 2 bases and 5 bases respectively, with 10 bases between them. This CDR3 region has 14 residues. The germline gives CDR1 MRHNA, CDR2 SNTAGT. CDR3 residues: CASSDNTGDNEQFF. In DNA form, the CDR3 reads TGTGCCAGCAGTGACAATACCGGGGACAATGAGCAGTTCTTC.

V usage is TRBV11-3 and J usage is TRBJ2-7, with D tentatively TRBD2 (5 bases). The CDR3 contains 15 residues. In germline, CDR1 is SGHNT, CDR2 YENEEA. Between the trimmed V and J ends, which lost 5 bases and 0 bases, there was a span of 14 bases. The CDR3 loop reads CASSPMAGNSYEQYF. DNA of the CDR3: TGTGCCAGCAGCCCGATGGCGGGTAACTCCTACGAGCAGTACTTC. Looking up the rest from reference TRBV11-3 and TRBJ2-7 gives the full variable domain: EAGVVQSPRYKIIEKKQPVAFWCNPISGHNTLYWYLQNLGQGPELLIRYENEEAVDDSQLPKDRFSAERLKGVDSTLKIQPAELGDSAVYLCASSPMAGNSYEQYFGPGTRLTVT.

This chain uses TRBV28 with TRBJ2-3, with TRBD1 as a possible D gene (6 bases). This CDR3 spans 16 amino acids. CDR1 MDHEN and CDR2 SYDVKM come from the germline V gene. Trimming removed 6 bases from V and 0 bases from J, with 16 bases in between. The CDR3 nucleotides are TGTGCCAGCAGCTTCTACGGACAGAAAAGCACAGATACGCAGTATTTT. This codes for CASSFYGQKSTDTQYF.

J is TRBJ2-5 and V is TRBV7-3; 7 positions match TRBD1. The closer fit of TRBJ2-7 to the DNA end suggests the J call may be wrong. Germline V gene lookup returns CDR1 SGHTA and CDR2 FQGTGA. CDR3 length equals 14 residues. The CDR3 region is CASSRDRVGNEQYF. CDR3 nucleotides: TGTGCCAGCAGCCGCGACAGGGTTGGGAACGAGCAGTACTTC.

This chain joins TRBV11-2 and TRBJ2-2, with 12 bases identical to TRBD2. Germline CDR1 is SGHAT and CDR2 is FQNNGV. The CDR3 is 17 amino acids. With 0 bases clipped from V and 1 base from J, the junction kept 0 bases outside the gene matches. The CDR3 nucleotides are TGTGCCAGCAGCTTAGAACTAGCGGGGGGGAACACCGGGGAGCTGTTTTTT. It specifies CASSLELAGGNTGELFF.

In DNA form, the CDR3 reads TGCGCCAGCAGCCAGTGGACAGCGGGGGTTGGAGCTTTCTTT. Its translation: CASSQWTAGVGAFF. This sequence joins TRBV4-1 and TRBJ1-1, with D possibly being TRBD1 (6 bases). Germline CDR1 MGHRA, CDR2 YSYEKL. The V end was cut by 3 bases, the J end by 10 bases, with 18 bases between. The CDR3 totals 14 residues.

The genes are TRBV2 and TRBJ1-3, with unresolved D. There are 12 residues in the CDR3. Trimming cost V 3 bases and J 4 bases, with 4 bases left between them. Per the germline V gene, CDR1 is SNHLY and CDR2 is FYNNEI. The CDR3 sequence is CASSEAGNTIYF. The CDR3, as DNA: TGTGCCAGCAGTGAGGCCGGAAACACCATATATTTT.

The chain uses TRBV5-6 and TRBJ2-5, with 8 bases that match TRBD1. V shed 4 bases, J shed 5 bases, and the junction held 7 bases outside the gene matches. This CDR3 has 14 residues. Germline V gene sequence: CDR1 SGHDT, CDR2 YYEEEE. DNA of the CDR3: TGTGCCAGCAGCCACAGGGGGTCGGACGAGACCCAGTACTTC. It specifies CASSHRGSDETQYF. Drawing the rest from reference TRBV5-6 and TRBJ2-5, the complete variable domain is DAGVTQSPTHLIKTRGQQVTLRCSPKSGHDTVSWYQQALGQGPQFIFQYYEEEERQRGNFPDRFSGHQFPNYSSELNVNALLLGDSALYLCASSHRGSDETQYFGPGTRLLVL.

V and J are TRBV15 and TRBJ1-5, with no clear D. Trimming left V 9 bases short and J 3 bases short, with 15 bases between. The CDR3 has 14 residues. Germline V gene lookup returns CDR1 LNHNV and CDR2 YYDKDF (reference sequence). CDR3 residues: CATNRYSYNQPQHF. As DNA, the CDR3 is TGTGCCACTAACCGGTACAGCTACAATCAGCCCCAGCATTTT.

This sequence joins TRBV4-3 and TRBJ2-3; 9 nucleotides line up with TRBD2. Germline trimming cut 1 base from V and 6 bases from J; bases unmatched to any gene: 8. This CDR3 region has 16 residues. Germline lookup yields CDR1 LGHNA and CDR2 YSLEER. In DNA, the CDR3 is TGCGCCAGCAGCCAAGGGGTTAGCGGGGGTTGGGATACGCAGTATTTT. Its protein product is CASSQGVSGGWDTQYF.

The chain is built from TRBV27 and TRBJ2-7; maybe TRBD2 (6 bases). In germline, CDR1 is MNHEY, CDR2 SMNVEV (reference sequence). The CDR3 spans 14 residues. V lost 4 bases, J lost 1 base, and 11 bases lay in between. The CDR3 spells CASSSRGESYEQYF. Written as DNA, the CDR3 is TGTGCCAGCAGTTCCCGCGGGGAGTCCTACGAGCAGTACTTC.

V and J are TRBV19 and TRBJ2-3; TRBD2 aligns across 11 bases. Losses at the gene ends were 5 bases for V and 2 bases for J; bases not matched to a gene: 9. The germline V gene has CDR1 LNHDA and CDR2 SQIVND (reference sequence). There are 17 residues in the CDR3. CDR3 nucleotides: TGTGCCAGTAGTCCCCCAAGACTAGCGGGGTACACAGATACGCAGTATTTT. It encodes CASSPPRLAGYTDTQYF.

The gene calls are TRBV4-2 and TRBJ2-2; 15 bases fit TRBD2. Germline V gene lookup returns CDR1 LGHNA and CDR2 YNFKEQ. V lost 1 base and J lost 9; bases outside the gene matches: 6. The CDR3 contains 17 residues. CDR3: CASSQGPGLAGGWELFF. In DNA form, the CDR3 reads TGTGCCAGCAGCCAAGGTCCCGGACTAGCGGGGGGGTGGGAGCTGTTTTTT.

V and J are TRBV15 and TRBJ2-7, with 9 nucleotides matching TRBD1. The germline CDR1 and CDR2 sequences are LNHNV and YYDKDF (reference sequence). The V and J ends lost 5 bases and 1 base, in that order; junction bases with no gene match: 21. This CDR3 is built from 20 residues. DNA of the CDR3: TGTGCCACCAGCCGAGCTCAACCGGGACAGGGTAGGTTTTTATCCTACGAGCAGTACTTC. This encodes CATSRAQPGQGRFLSYEQYF. Full variable domain (rest looked up from reference TRBV15 and TRBJ2-7): DAMVIQNPRYQVTQFGKPVTLSCSQTLNHNVMYWYQQKSSQAPKLLFHYYDKDFNNEADTPDNFQSRRPNTSFCFLDIRSPGLGDTAMYLCATSRAQPGQGRFLSYEQYFGPGTRLTVT.

The V and J genes are TRBV6-5 and TRBJ1-5, with D uncertain. Trimming removed 4 bases at V and 1 base at J, with 8 bases between. CDR3 length: 14 amino acids. In germline, CDR1 is MNHEY, CDR2 SVGAGI. The CDR3 here is CASSLAGSNQPQHF. CDR3 bases: TGTGCCAGCAGTTTGGCAGGAAGCAATCAGCCCCAGCATTTT.

The J gene is TRBJ2-1, the V gene TRBV2; TRBD2 aligns across 9 bases. CDR1 SNHLY and CDR2 FYNNEI come from the germline V gene. Losses at the gene ends were 4 bases for V and 6 bases for J; bases not matched to a gene: 4. CDR3 length: 14 amino acids. The CDR3 nucleotides are TGTGCCAGCAGTGGGCGGGAGGGCCTCAATGAGCAGTTCTTC. Translation gives CASSGREGLNEQFF. The whole variable domain, remainder taken from reference TRBV2 and TRBJ2-1, is EPEVTQTPSHQVTQMGQEVILRCVPISNHLYFYWYRQILGQKVEFLVSFYNNEISEKSEIFDDQFSVERPDGSNFTLKIRSTKLEDSAMYFCASSGREGLNEQFFGPGTRLTVL.